This T cell receptor beta chain was documented in a study of cytomegalovirus exposure and HLA in healthy donors. Study-wide points: HLA alleles showed associations with 16,951 TCR beta sequences in a later analysis, at a 0.05 false discovery rate. Being productive about 87% or about 30% of the time was typical of most TCR beta V segments in an earlier analysis. Later, an analysis showed that TCR beta chains associated with HLA were more clonally expanded than others that were equally common. An ancestry cluster, one associated with Asian ancestry, reportedly showed fewer N-insertions than the approximately 720-donor mean in a later analysis.

Use of 60 Vbeta and 13 Jbeta primers characterized the PCR. The protocol was immunoSEQ multiplex PCR, while the TCRdb copy is restricted to in-frame clones and leaves out a portion. The data hold 100,000 to 130,000 clones, with roughly 73% observed a single time. About this clone itself: The target antigen is unknown.

The clonotype comes from a man younger than 45 in good health and CMV-seronegative. Sequenced: PBMCs.

CDR3 in DNA: TGCGCCAGCAGCTTGAAAGGGGACACTGAAGCTTTCTTT. This encodes CASSLKGDTEAFF. V gene TRBV5-1 combines with J gene TRBJ1-1; possible D gene TRBD1, 5 bases. The CDR3 has 13 residues. Per the germline V gene, CDR1 is SGHRS and CDR2 is YFSETQ. Trimming left V 1 base short and J 3 bases short, with 7 bases between.